Detailed here is one T cell receptor beta chain. Its binding antigen is unknown. No base quality information exists; no much larger clone differs at one position. CDR1 and CDR2 are drawn from the germline V gene: MRHNA, SNTAGT. V is trimmed back by 4 bases and J by 3 bases, and the junction contains 18 bases that no gene match accounts for. The CDR3 runs 19 amino acids, cysteine and phenylalanine included. The retained sequence is limited to the CDR3, 57 bases, with the frame set at the first base. This record comes from a study of T cell changes during pregnancy in multiple sclerosis (dated by TCRdb to 2018 to 2020). Turning to the overall study: The study looked at changes in the T cell repertoire across pregnancy in women with multiple sclerosis.

Library generation was performed with the immunoSEQ multiplex PCR assay. TCRdb carries this immuneACCESS record with in-frame sequences only. Its versions omit some clonotypes, under half of them owing to an unresolved V gene in the studies checked, with the rest unexplained. The sample includes about 60,000 clones, with around 92% observed a single time. The ten largest clones add up to 0.65% to 0.9% of the sample. The sample in question was peripheral blood, obtained in the first trimester of pregnancy. The sequence was collected from a female donor with multiple sclerosis, enrolled in a pregnancy study. This chain is built from TRBV6-4 and TRBJ2-5, with 9 bases in between that match TRBD1. CDR3 region: CASSVSRRGTGIWEETQYF. DNA sequence: TGTGCCAGCAGTGTTAGCCGCCGGGGGACAGGGATATGGGAAGAGACCCAGTACTTC.